These T cell receptor beta chains were read from a single sample in a study of identical twins. In TCRdb, the 5' RACE reads were re-called with MiXCR into one record per CDR3 protein. The sample gives 200,000 to 250,000 distinct CDR3 sequences, roughly 7.5% of which show up once; just under 2% is in the top ten. The data also belong to a second study, concerning yellow fever vaccine responses in identical twins.

The sequencing sample was made of memory (CD45RO+) T cells sorted from blood. All receptors derive from a woman aged 18-35 years in good health. CDR3s include the opening cysteine and the closing phenylalanine or tryptophan. Size is stated for part of the rows, as once, few or many counts, or as a class when the clone is expanded.

size	V	J	CDR3
NA	TRBV4-1	TRBJ2-7	CASSLFPTGGSVYEQYF
NA	TRBV6-6	TRBJ2-1	CASSYRGGVEQFF
many	TRBV5-6	TRBJ1-1	CASSLASGVAAFF
NA	TRBV7-6	TRBJ2-3	CASSLIRQGTDTQYF
NA	TRBV15	TRBJ2-7	CATSKGQGTYEQYF
many	TRBV12-3/TRBV12-4	TRBJ2-3	CASSRTAQGSDTQYF
NA	TRBV28	TRBJ2-4	CASSRPGLAVKNIQYF
many	TRBV7-2	TRBJ1-5	CASSTAQQPQHF
many	TRBV11-1	TRBJ2-1	CASSLALAGGHTYNEQFF
NA	TRBV6-5	TRBJ1-2	CASSYEGNYGYTF
many	TRBV7-2	TRBJ2-4	CASSLGQGRIQYF
few	TRBV5-1	TRBJ2-3	CASSLGLDSTLGTDTQYF
few	TRBV27	TRBJ2-2	CASGRGTGLNTGELFF
NA	TRBV6-1	TRBJ2-7	CASSELQGTVDEQYF
few	TRBV9	TRBJ2-1	CASSVRTGVGLASEQFF
many	TRBV12-3/TRBV12-4	TRBJ2-7	CASSFSTVYEQYF
many	TRBV27	TRBJ2-1	CASRARGPRSSYNEQFF
many	TRBV12-3/TRBV12-4	TRBJ2-7	CASSLAGTPYEQYF
few	TRBV4-3	TRBJ1-1	CANSQFRGGNTEAFF
many	TRBV7-9	TRBJ2-5	CASSRSEMETQYF
few	TRBV7-2	TRBJ2-1	CASSLDGQGTAEQFF
many	TRBV14	TRBJ1-1	CASSLRGFGTGVMGTEAFF
NA	TRBV7-2	TRBJ2-7	CASSRPGFGYEQYF
many	TRBV4-2	TRBJ2-2	CASSQDPPAGAAPGELFF
few	TRBV6-1	TRBJ1-6	CASSLGQYNSPLHF
few	TRBV20-1	TRBJ2-5	CSAPGGSSGRAMGETQYF
many	TRBV20-1	TRBJ2-2	CSASNGRNTGELFF
few	TRBV28	TRBJ2-1	CASSLIEENNEQFF
many	TRBV6-6	TRBJ1-2	CASSYLAGGLDYGYTF
few	TRBV4-3	TRBJ2-7	CASSQGQGEAYEQYF
many	TRBV6-2/TRBV6-3	TRBJ1-1	CATKYGGMNTEAFF
few	TRBV27	TRBJ1-6	CASRDGTGNFNSPLHF
many	TRBV29-1	TRBJ2-3	CSVAGGPGSPTDTQYF
once	TRBV7-2	TRBJ2-3	CASSLGTGTGLTDTQYF
NA	TRBV6-2/TRBV6-3	TRBJ2-6	CASRTHSSGANVLTF
few	TRBV6-5	TRBJ2-7	CASSYSRGSYEQYF
few	TRBV7-9	TRBJ1-1	CASTPWEGLNTEAFF
NA	TRBV10-3	TRBJ2-7	CATTPGQPATYEQYF
few	TRBV7-2	TRBJ2-5	CASSLVPLAEETQYF
NA	TRBV20-1	TRBJ2-1	CSARLGKNKDEQFF
many	TRBV6-5	TRBJ2-7	CASSYSKGWGYEQYF
NA	TRBV28	TRBJ2-1	CASSLGGRSFYNEQFF
NA	TRBV7-2	TRBJ2-6	CASISPGANVLTF
NA	TRBV24-1	TRBJ2-1	CATSDPGAGSYNEQFF
NA	TRBV3-1	TRBJ2-1	CASSQGLLQNEQFF
many	TRBV4-1	TRBJ2-1	CASSQGGLTYNEQFF
many	TRBV5-5	TRBJ2-2	CASSSGYRNTGELFF
many	TRBV5-1	TRBJ2-3	CASSFLAGVADTQYF
many	TRBV6-1	TRBJ2-5	CATGLAGGAETQYF
NA	TRBV27	TRBJ2-2	CASRIWSGPGELFF
many	TRBV15	TRBJ2-3	CATSRGGGGGTDTQYF
NA	TRBV7-2	TRBJ2-7	CASSLQSSGTRFYEQYF
many	TRBV10-3	TRBJ2-7	CAINSGSSYEQYF
many	TRBV6-4	TRBJ1-5	CASSARDRAITNQPQHF
few	TRBV19	TRBJ2-1	CASSLPDGYNEQFF